The 15 T cell receptor beta chains below were found in one sample sequenced in a study of cytomegalovirus exposure and HLA in healthy donors (TCRdb year 2017). The library was built by means of the immunoSEQ multiplex PCR assay. The multiplex PCR relied on a mix of 60 forward primers for TCR Vbeta segments and 13 reverse primers for TCR Jbeta segments. Not all clones reach the TCRdb copy of this immuneACCESS table, which keeps in-frame sequences only. Checked studies attribute under half of the gap to unresolved V genes and leave the rest unexplained. The sample table contains over 100,000 clones; only one count was recorded for less than 80% of them. The ten largest clonotypes hold less than 9.5% of the sample. The specimen sequenced was PBMCs. The source of these receptors is a woman aged 50 to 65 in good health and CMV-seropositive.

This chain joins TRBV2 and TRBJ2-7; D gene unclear. V gave up 7 bases and J gave up 1 base, with 8 bases separating them. Germline CDR1 reads SNHLY; CDR2 reads FYNNEI. This CDR3 is built from 12 residues. The CDR3 spells CASMTESYEQYF. For the CDR3, the DNA is TGTGCCAGCATGACTGAGTCCTACGAGCAGTACTTC. The whole variable domain, remainder taken from reference TRBV2 and TRBJ2-7, is EPEVTQTPSHQVTQMGQEVILRCVPISNHLYFYWYRQILGQKVEFLVSFYNNEISEKSEIFDDQFSVERPDGSNFTLKIRSTKLEDSAMYFCASMTESYEQYFGPGTRLTVT.

This chain joins TRBV29-1 and TRBJ2-3, with D possibly being TRBD1 (7 bases). The germline V gene has CDR1 SQVTM and CDR2 ANQGSEA. Trimming cost V 3 bases and J 5 bases, with 9 bases left between them. The CDR3 runs 12 residues. The CDR3 here is CSVDQGGDTQYF. The CDR3 nucleotides read TGCAGCGTTGACCAGGGGGGAGATACGCAGTATTTT.

This clone was observed a few times. J is TRBJ2-7 and V is TRBV10-3; TRBD1 matches 10 bases. Germline V lookup: CDR1 ENHRY, CDR2 SYGVKD. The CDR3 is made up of 14 amino acids. V shed 6 bases, J shed 0 bases, and the junction held 2 bases outside the gene matches. The CDR3: CAIRGQGVSYEQYF. In nucleotides, the CDR3 is TGTGCCATCAGAGGACAGGGGGTCTCCTACGAGCAGTACTTC.

The gene calls are TRBV29-1 and TRBJ2-5, with 7 bases that match TRBD2. The germline gives CDR1 SQVTM, CDR2 ANQGSEA. With 5 bases clipped from V and 1 base from J, the junction kept 13 bases outside the gene matches. The CDR3 runs to 16 residues. DNA for the CDR3: TGCAGCGTTCTCGGACTAGTCCTCGGAGTCCAAGAGACCCAGTACTTC. Its translation: CSVLGLVLGVQETQYF.

This clone was counted between two and nine times. The chain employs TRBV11-3 and TRBJ1-5; no firm D call. The germline V gene encodes CDR1 SGHNT and CDR2 YENEEA. This CDR3 comprises 13 residues. Trimming left V 0 bases short and J 4 bases short, with 4 bases between. The CDR3 is CASSLDLNQPQHF. The CDR3 bases are TGTGCCAGCAGCTTAGATTTAAATCAGCCCCAGCATTTT.

This clone was detected once. The V call is TRBV4-1, the J call TRBJ2-1; maybe TRBD1 (5 bases). Trimming removed 0 bases from V and 2 bases from J, with 8 bases in between. The CDR3 extends over 15 amino acids. The V gene's germline CDR1 is MGHRA and CDR2 YSYEKL. The CDR3 loop reads CASSQEGLTYNEQFF. CDR3 coding DNA: TGCGCCAGCAGCCAAGAGGGGCTAACCTACAATGAGCAGTTCTTC.

V is TRBV18 and J is TRBJ1-1, with a possible D match to TRBD1 (5 bases). The CDR3 loop spans 13 amino acids. CDR1 and CDR2 (germline): KGHSH, LQKENI. The V end was cut by 4 bases, the J end by 5 bases, with 11 bases between. DNA for the CDR3: TGTGCCAGCTCACTAAATCAGGGAACTGAAGCTTTCTTT. Its translation is CASSLNQGTEAFF.

The chain carries TRBV27 and TRBJ1-6; 10 bases agree with TRBD1. V trimming: 4 bases; J trimming: 9 bases; junction bases outside the gene matches: 9. The CDR3 sequence is 16 residues long. CDR1 MNHEY and CDR2 SMNVEV come from the germline V gene (reference sequence). CDR3 sequence reads: CASSSFTGTGVSPLHF. DNA of the CDR3: TGTGCCAGCAGTTCATTTACCGGGACAGGGGTTTCACCCCTCCACTTT.

The chain carries TRBV5-4 and TRBJ2-2; no clear D. This CDR3 contains 13 residues. Looked up from germline, CDR1 is SGHNT and CDR2 is YYREEE (reference sequence). Between the trimmed V and J ends, which lost 2 bases and 9 bases, there was a span of 11 bases. CDR3: CASSFDSPRELFF. The CDR3, as DNA: TGTGCCAGCAGCTTTGACTCGCCTCGGGAGCTGTTTTTT. The whole variable domain, remainder taken from reference TRBV5-4 and TRBJ2-2, is ETGVTQSPTHLIKTRGQQVTLRCSSQSGHNTVSWYQQALGQGPQFIFQYYREEENGRGNFPPRFSGLQFPNYSSELNVNALELDDSALYLCASSFDSPRELFFGEGSRLTVL.

This CDR3 reads CSAGPGQGKLFF. The CDR3 DNA reads as TGCAGCGCCGGGCCCGGACAGGGGAAGCTGTTTTTT. V and J are TRBV29-1 and TRBJ2-2; TRBD1 aligns across 9 bases. This CDR3 contains 12 residues. Looked up from germline, CDR1 is SQVTM and CDR2 is ANQGSEA. Trimming cost V 7 bases and J 12 bases; bases outside gene matches: 9.

This chain connects TRBV6-1 to TRBJ2-7; 9 nucleotides match TRBD2. The V gene end was trimmed by 6 bases and the J gene end by 7 bases; junction bases not matched to a gene: 7. From germline, CDR1 is MNHNS and CDR2 SASEGT. The CDR3 loop spans 13 amino acids. CDR3 amino acids: CASSAGGYGEQYF. CDR3 sequence (DNA): TGTGCCAGCAGCGCGGGGGGGTACGGGGAGCAGTACTTC.

The V gene is TRBV4-3, the J gene TRBJ2-5; 12 bases line up with TRBD2. The closer fit of TRBJ2-7 to the DNA end suggests the J call may be wrong. Germline assignment: CDR1 LGHNA and CDR2 YSLEER. The CDR3 consists of 16 residues. CDR3 nucleotides: TGCGCCAGCAGCCAATCTAGCGGGAGGGGGGCCTACGAGCAGTACTTC. It is translated as CASSQSSGRGAYEQYF.

This clone was detected only a few times. The gene calls are TRBV4-3 and TRBJ2-7; 8 bases fit TRBD1. The CDR3 covers 14 residues. In germline, CDR1 is LGHNA, CDR2 YSLEER. J gave up 9 bases and V 3 bases, and 10 bases lay outside the gene matches. Here the CDR3 reads CASSHSKEGQVQYF. The CDR3 DNA reads as TGCGCCAGCAGCCACTCCAAGGAGGGACAGGTGCAGTACTTC.

The chain has TRBV5-1 and TRBJ2-5, with D tentatively TRBD1 (7 bases). V was pared by 4 bases and J by 5 bases, with 12 bases between. The CDR3 spans 13 residues. Per germline, CDR1 SGHRS and CDR2 YFSETQ. CDR3 in DNA: TGCGCCAGCAGCCGCGCAGGGGGGGAGACCCAGTACTTC. Amino acid sequence: CASSRAGGETQYF.

V and J are TRBV7-9 and TRBJ1-5, with 7 nucleotides matching TRBD1. CDR1 and CDR2 from the germline V gene are SEHNR and FQNEAQ (reference sequence). V lost 2 bases to trimming and J lost 3 bases; unmatched junction nucleotides: 4. The CDR3 is made up of 15 amino acids. CDR3: CASSLSTGANQPQHF. CDR3 nucleotides: TGTGCCAGCAGCTTATCTACAGGGGCCAATCAGCCCCAGCATTTT. Full variable domain (missing parts from reference TRBV7-9 and TRBJ1-5): DTGVSQNPRHKITKRGQNVTFRCDPISEHNRLYWYRQTLGQGPEFLTYFQNEAQLEKSRLLSDRFSAERPKGSFSTLEIQRTEQGDSAMYLCASSLSTGANQPQHFGDGTRLSIL.